This TCR beta chain was identified in a study of T and B cells in COVID-19 patients (dated by TCRdb to the early 2020s). The study in broad terms: In this study, adaptive immunity was profiled in COVID-19 patients who either had active infection or had recovered, using TRB and IGH repertoire sequencing of peripheral blood. A recovered cohort comprised 15 to 19 patients contributing about 22 samples, mostly after mild to moderate COVID-19 managed as outpatients. Repertoire analyses used an age-matched reference group of nearly 40 healthy donors who were negative for COVID-19 antibodies as the comparison. Because samples were available both during active disease and after recovery, a couple of patients were counted in both the recovered and the active cohorts. Comorbidities linked to unfavorable COVID-19 outcome were present in most of the 20 patients in the active-infection cohort. As many as 9 follow-up blood samples were taken per patient, and some of the samples covered different disease stages within the same individual. In the active-infection cohort, about 65% of the 20 patients were critically ill and required mechanical ventilation or ECMO. The TCR and BCR sequence repository comprised over 35 patients and some 64 time points, with over 8 million TCR sequences analysed. Patients in the recovered cohort had a median age of around 34 years, compared with 67 years for patients in the active-infection cohort. Study-level results and caveats: Specific T cell subsets (CD4+/Treg/CD8+) and sorted SARS-CoV-2-responsive or tetramer+ T cells had not yet been sequenced, with those experiments still ongoing. Strongly skewed TRBV/TRBJ gene usage was reported in patients with COVID-19. The size of the cohort was considered insufficient for assessing HLA contributions to COVID-19 susceptibility or severity. Few blood samples were available from mildly ill patients while symptoms were present, and early samples from severe cases were likewise scarce. A total of around 2,500 TCR clusters were exclusive to the recovered cohort, and a few dozen of those clusters were low-pGen clusters. TRB repertoires were highly clonal in active COVID-19, whereas diversity and richness at recovery rose above healthy donor levels. Prospective validation of the reported TCR clusters was stated to be required before clinical use.

Sequencing used an Illumina MiSeq. TRB rearrangements were amplified by multiplex PCR with BIOMED2 TRB-A/B primer pools. Two consecutive PCRs added Illumina-compatible adapters and 7-nucleotide sample barcodes to the amplicons. All library PCRs used Phusion HS II polymerase. Amplicons were gel-purified with the NucleoSpin Gel and PCR Clean-up kit, quantified on Qubit, and pooled at approximately 3.7 nM. Before Illumina next-generation sequencing, the quality of the amplicon pool was assessed on an Agilent 2100 Bioanalyzer. The study's processing was this. Annotation of TRB rearrangements was done in MiXCR 3.0.8 with the default MiXCR reference library. Non-productive reads and sequences with fewer than 2 reads were removed, and each unique CDR3 nucleotide sequence was counted as one clone. Clonality, diversity, richness and V-J gene usage were computed in R 3.5.1. GLIPH2 was used to cluster TCRs by CDR3 similarity, and OLGA was used to calculate generation probabilities. Only GLIPH2 clusters containing at least four unique TCR clonotypes present in at least three individuals were kept. Clones were called with MiXCR by TCRdb after fastp trimmed the public reads at Q25, and only in-frame beta chains were retained. Records with the same CDR3 protein are collapsed into one entry carrying the most frequent genes and DNA. The V and J calls reflect TCRdb's pipeline rather than the authors' work. The sample contains under 8,500 distinct CDR3 sequences, approximately 30% of them found a single time. Around a sixth of the sample is held by the ten biggest clonotypes.

V is trimmed back by 6 bases and J by 5 bases, and the junction contains 11 bases that no gene match accounts for. The CDR3 starts with the cysteine, ends with the phenylalanine, and has 17 residues. The entry retains the CDR3 DNA only, 51 bases that are in frame from base 1. Via the germline V gene, CDR1 is MNHEY and CDR2 SVGAGI. This clonotype came up a few times. Its antigen remains undetermined. Per-base qualities were not stored, and no clone one base away is much larger. Genomic DNA extracted from blood, in amounts of about 240-550 ng, served as the starting material for amplifying TRB repertoires.

The chain couples TRBV6-5 to TRBJ2-3; TRBD2 aligns with 13 central bases. The sequencing sample was made of blood. This clonotype was sampled from a human donor with active COVID-19. The nucleotide sequence is TGTGCCAGCAGCAGGACTAGCGGGGGCCAGGGGGTAGATACGCAGTATTTT. This gives the protein CASSRTSGGQGVDTQYF.